This is a list of T cell receptor beta chains from one sample in a study of blood T cell repertoires in COVID-19. Profiling relied on immunoSEQ multiplex PCR, and the TCRdb table lists in-frame clones only, not all of them. The profile covers about 200,000 clones, with 80% to 85% appearing a single time and less than 8.5% taken by the ten largest. The sequenced material came from PBMCs or T cells enriched from blood (not recorded which). The source of these receptors is a man aged 35-49 years who had recovered from COVID-19. Each CDR3 is given without its conserved first and last residue.

j_gene,v_gene,CDR3aa
TRBJ2-1,TRBV11-1,ASSLAAGEGRNEQF
TRBJ2-1,TRBV2,ASSEGGNEQF
TRBJ2-5,TRBV3-1/TRBV3-2,ASSQGVGLAETQY
TRBJ1-2,TRBV6-6,ASSYSMGSQT
TRBJ1-2,TRBV7-9,ASSLIRGIWNYGYT
TRBJ1-1,TRBV7-8,ASEGRSTEAF
TRBJ1-6,TRBV5-6,ASSSDRNSPLH
TRBJ1-6,TRBV4-3,ASSQNGRLNPGSPSPLH
TRBJ1-1,TRBV3-1/TRBV3-2,ASTQRTQNTEAF
TRBJ1-2,TRBV29-1,SVVLEFGYT
TRBJ1-1,TRBV5-1,ASSLNGAEAF
TRBJ1-5,TRBV29-1,SVGTGAGQPQH
TRBJ1-2,TRBV12-3/TRBV12-4,ASSPGQGRGYT
TRBJ1-2,TRBV12-3/TRBV12-4,ASSKTGKSGYT
TRBJ2-3,TRBV19,ASRTSGGLTDTQY
TRBJ2-2,TRBV5-4,ASSLGTPGTGELF
TRBJ2-3,TRBV7-9,ASSPMDRASTDTQY
TRBJ1-2,TRBV25-1,ASSEPSGAGGPYGYT
TRBJ2-1,TRBV30,AWSVRSGGANEQF
TRBJ1-1,TRBV2,ASSKGVSEAF
TRBJ1-2,TRBV9,ASSPTGGAVYGYT
TRBJ2-2,TRBV27,ASSLGVQGNTGELF
TRBJ1-1,TRBV27,ASSLTRGRTEAF
TRBJ2-1,TRBV11-2,ASSLRTGLINEQF
TRBJ1-1,TRBV21-1,ASPPTPGRTEAF